Below are 27 T cell receptor beta chains sequenced from a single sample in a study of cytomegalovirus exposure and HLA in healthy donors. The assay was immunoSEQ multiplex PCR, and TCRdb's table has in-frame clones only and misses some. The table shows 200,000 or so clones, with roughly 88% occurring only once. Sequenced sample: PBMCs. The receptors come from a woman aged 25-40 years in good health and CMV-seropositive.

The rearrangement links TRBV28 to TRBJ2-3, with D uncertain. The germline gives CDR1 MDHEN, CDR2 SYDVKM. The CDR3 has 13 residues. The ends were cut back, 11 bases at V and 0 bases at J, with 12 bases in the middle. The CDR3 region is CASFSSSTDTQYF. CDR3 bases: TGTGCCTCCTTTAGCAGCAGCACAGATACGCAGTATTTT. The whole variable domain, remainder taken from reference TRBV28 and TRBJ2-3, is DVKVTQSSRYLVKRTGEKVFLECVQDMDHENMFWYRQDPGLGLRLIYFSYDVKMKEKGDIPEGYSVSREKKERFSLILESASTNQTSMYLCASFSSSTDTQYFGPGTRLTVL.

In this sample, this clone turned up once. Other DNA sequences of this sample code for an identical CDR3. The chain employs TRBV18 and TRBJ1-1, with TRBD1 identical over 7 bases. V lost 6 bases and J lost 1; bases outside the gene matches: 2. Germline CDR1 KGHSH, CDR2 LQKENI. The CDR3 consists of 13 residues. CDR3 sequence reads: CASSGQQNTEAFF. CDR3 bases: TGTGCCAGCTCGGGACAGCAGAACACTGAAGCTTTCTTT.

This clone was detected a few times. The gene calls are TRBV6-1 and TRBJ2-2; 8 positions match TRBD1. V lost 4 bases and J lost 6; bases outside the gene matches: 4. The CDR3 consists of 14 residues. Germline V lookup: CDR1 MNHNS, CDR2 SASEGT. CDR3 sequence: CASSATGGSGELFF. In DNA, the CDR3 is TGTGCCAGCAGTGCAACAGGGGGATCCGGGGAGCTGTTTTTT.

The chain is built from TRBV19 and TRBJ2-1, with TRBD2 identical over 11 bases. From germline, CDR1 is LNHDA and CDR2 SQIVND (reference sequence). V trimming: 8 bases; J trimming: 6 bases; junction bases outside the gene matches: 9. There are 15 residues in the CDR3. CDR3 DNA sequence: TGTGCCAGTGCTATACTAGCGGGAGAGGGCAATGAGCAGTTCTTC. The encoded protein is CASAILAGEGNEQFF. The full variable domain, with the rest looked up from reference TRBV19 and TRBJ2-1, is DGGITQSPKYLFRKEGQNVTLSCEQNLNHDAMYWYRQDPGQGLRLIYYSQIVNDFQKGDIAEGYSVSREKKESFPLTVTSAQKNPTAFYLCASAILAGEGNEQFFGPGTRLTVL.

This chain connects TRBV20-1 to TRBJ2-1; no firm D call. This CDR3 has 11 amino acids. The V end lost 3 bases, the J end lost 7 bases, and 7 bases lay between the germline ends. CDR1 is DFQATT and CDR2 is SNEGSKA in the germline V gene (reference sequence). The CDR3 reads CSASWPNEQFF. The CDR3 DNA follows: TGCAGTGCTAGTTGGCCAAATGAGCAGTTCTTC.

The J gene is TRBJ2-7, the V gene TRBV19, with 9 bases lining up with TRBD2. The germline V gene encodes CDR1 LNHDA and CDR2 SQIVND (reference sequence). The ends lost 3 bases at V and 2 bases at J; junction bases unmatched: 5. This CDR3 region has 15 residues. DNA for the CDR3: TGTGCCAGTAGTATTGGGCTAGCGGGGACCTACGAGCAGTACTTC. Translated: CASSIGLAGTYEQYF. The full variable domain, with the rest looked up from reference TRBV19 and TRBJ2-7, is DGGITQSPKYLFRKEGQNVTLSCEQNLNHDAMYWYRQDPGQGLRLIYYSQIVNDFQKGDIAEGYSVSREKKESFPLTVTSAQKNPTAFYLCASSIGLAGTYEQYFGPGTRLTVT.

The rearrangement uses TRBV6-5 and TRBJ2-2; unclear D gene. Germline loops: CDR1 MNHEY, CDR2 SVGAGI. Trimming left V 6 bases short and J 3 bases short, with 14 bases between. This CDR3 comprises 15 residues. The DNA for the CDR3 is TGTGCCAGCAGACCTCGACCCCGGGACACCGGGGAGCTGTTTTTT. Protein: CASRPRPRDTGELFF.

With regard to this clone: The identical CDR3 is also encoded by other nucleotide sequences in the sample. The chain couples TRBV6-6 to TRBJ1-3, with D hard to call. The V gene's germline CDR1 is MNHNY and CDR2 SVGAGI (reference sequence). The ends were cut back, 4 bases at V and 2 bases at J, with 3 bases in the middle. The CDR3 is made up of 12 amino acids. The CDR3 sequence is CASSSAGNTIYF. In DNA, the CDR3 is TGTGCCAGCAGTTCCGCTGGAAACACCATATATTTT.

This chain connects TRBV5-6 to TRBJ2-2, with D tentatively TRBD2 (7 bases). The V gene lost 4 bases and the J gene lost 6 bases, with 19 bases spanning the gap. The CDR3 has 16 residues. Germline lookup yields CDR1 SGHDT and CDR2 YYEEEE. CDR3 in DNA: TGTGCCAGCAGCGGGTGGGGCGGGGGCGCCGCCGGGGAGCTGTTTTTT. Amino acids: CASSGWGGGAAGELFF.

This clone was observed once. The J gene is TRBJ2-5, the V gene TRBV25-1; 7 positions match TRBD2. The ends lost 6 bases at V and 5 bases at J; junction bases unmatched: 12. CDR1 is MGHDK and CDR2 is SYGVNS in the germline V gene. The CDR3 runs 15 residues. The DNA of the CDR3 is TGTGCCAGCAGCGTTCCTGTCGGGGGAGGGGAGACCCAGTACTTC. Amino acids: CASSVPVGGGETQYF. The whole variable domain, remainder taken from reference TRBV25-1 and TRBJ2-5, is EADIYQTPRYLVIGTGKKITLECSQTMGHDKMYWYQQDPGMELHLIHYSYGVNSTEKGDLSSESTVSRIRTEHFPLTLESARPSHTSQYLCASSVPVGGGETQYFGPGTRLLVL.

This clone appeared a single time. The CDR3 DNA sequence: TGTGCCAGCAGCTCTGGAGGCGGGTTCACAGATACGCAGTATTTT. Amino acids: CASSSGGGFTDTQYF. The gene calls are TRBV7-3 and TRBJ2-3; D possibly corresponds to TRBD2 (5 bases). This CDR3 contains 15 residues. V lost 4 bases, J lost 2 bases, and 13 bases lay in between. CDR1 is SGHTA, CDR2 FQGTGA, per germline.

V and J are TRBV5-5 and TRBJ2-2; D is perhaps TRBD2 (5 bases). V lost 0 bases, J lost 4 bases, and 10 bases lay in between. The CDR3 totals 15 residues. Germline V CDR1 and CDR2: SGHKS, YYEKEE (reference sequence). Here the CDR3 DNA reads TGTGCCAGCAGCTTGGTGGCGGGCGCCACCGGGGAGCTGTTTTTT. Encoded protein: CASSLVAGATGELFF.

The V call is TRBV6-1, the J call TRBJ2-7; the D is unclear. The CDR3 loop spans 14 amino acids. The V gene lost 2 bases and the J gene lost 3 bases, with 11 bases spanning the gap. Per germline, CDR1 MNHNS and CDR2 SASEGT. The CDR3 spells CASSEMSRFYEQYF. CDR3 in DNA: TGTGCCAGCAGTGAAATGAGCAGGTTCTACGAGCAGTACTTC.

This sequence joins TRBV18 and TRBJ1-2, with a weak D call TRBD1 (5 bases). The germline V and J ends were trimmed by 6 bases and 4 bases, with 30 bases remaining between them. This CDR3 comprises 19 residues. In germline, CDR1 is KGHSH, CDR2 LQKENI. The CDR3 loop reads CASSPTGQTLQGVLYGYTF. The CDR3 coding sequence is TGTGCCAGCTCCCCTACTGGGCAAACTTTACAAGGGGTCCTCTATGGCTACACCTTC.

This clone has a handful of counts. V and J are TRBV10-1 and TRBJ1-1; D is uncertain. CDR3 size: 13 residues. Trimming removed 6 bases at V and 4 bases at J, with 12 bases between. Per germline, CDR1 WNHNN and CDR2 SYGVQD (reference sequence). Here the CDR3 DNA reads TGCGCCAGCAGCGGAGTTCGGGGCACTGAAGCTTTCTTT. The encoded protein is CASSGVRGTEAFF.

The rearrangement joins TRBV19 to TRBJ2-7, with 13 bases fitting TRBD2. Per germline, CDR1 LNHDA and CDR2 SQIVND (reference sequence). CDR3 length: 14 amino acids. J lost 7 bases, V lost 5 bases, and 5 bases had no gene match. CDR3 protein: CASSPWTSGGEQYF. In DNA form, the CDR3 reads TGTGCCAGTAGTCCTTGGACTAGCGGGGGAGAGCAGTACTTC.

The chain recombines TRBV2 with TRBJ2-1; possibly TRBD2 for D (5 bases). The CDR3 spans 14 residues. Between the trimmed V and J ends, which lost 4 bases and 9 bases, there was a span of 16 bases. Germline V gives CDR1 SNHLY, CDR2 FYNNEI. CDR3 nucleotides: TGTGCCAGCAGTGTTTATGAGGGCCGGAGTGAGCAGTTCTTC. Protein: CASSVYEGRSEQFF.

CDR3 residues: CASSEVGTGGRGNYGYTF. CDR3 nucleotides: TGTGCCAGCAGTGAAGTCGGGACAGGGGGTAGAGGTAACTATGGCTACACCTTC. The rearrangement uses TRBV6-1 and TRBJ1-2, with 11 nucleotides matching TRBD1. The trim removed 1 base at V and 1 base at J, leaving 8 bases unmatched. CDR1 is MNHNS and CDR2 is SASEGT in the germline V gene. This CDR3 region has 18 residues.

The chain combines TRBV29-1 with TRBJ2-3; a possible D gene is TRBD2 (5 bases). The ends were cut back, 2 bases at V and 2 bases at J, with 17 bases in the middle. The length of the CDR3 is 16 residues. Germline loops: CDR1 SQVTM, CDR2 ANQGSEA. In DNA, the CDR3 is TGCAGCGTTGAATTAGCGACCGGGGAGACCACAGATACGCAGTATTTT. Its protein product is CSVELATGETTDTQYF.

The chain employs TRBV6-5 and TRBJ2-3, with 8 positions matching TRBD1. Per the germline V gene, CDR1 is MNHEY and CDR2 is SVGAGI. After removal of 6 bases from V and 3 bases from J, the junction contained 5 bases not matched to a gene. The CDR3 spans 14 residues. Here the CDR3 DNA reads TGTGCCAGCAGAACAGGGGGTTGGACAGATACGCAGTATTTT. Translation gives CASRTGGWTDTQYF.

The chain recombines TRBV30 with TRBJ1-4; tentatively, D is TRBD1 (5 bases). V gave up 2 bases and J gave up 8 bases, with 18 bases separating them. CDR3 length: 15 residues. Germline assignment: CDR1 GTSNPN and CDR2 SVGIG (reference sequence). This CDR3 is CAWSRLAQAGEKLFF. The CDR3 bases are TGTGCCTGGAGTCGTCTGGCACAGGCCGGGGAAAAACTGTTTTTT.

The chain uses TRBV5-4 and TRBJ2-7; weak D call: TRBD2 (5 bases). The CDR3 loop spans 14 amino acids. Germline V gene sequence: CDR1 SGHNT, CDR2 YYREEE (reference sequence). V was shortened by 4 bases and J by 2 bases, with 13 bases between the two germline ends. Here the CDR3 DNA reads TGTGCCAGCAGCCAACGGACTGGGACCTACGAGCAGTACTTC. This translates into CASSQRTGTYEQYF.

The rearrangement links TRBV2 to TRBJ2-7; possible D gene TRBD1, 5 bases. Germline lookup yields CDR1 SNHLY and CDR2 FYNNEI. Trimming removed 8 bases from V and 3 bases from J, with 14 bases in between. The length of the CDR3 is 13 residues. Here the CDR3 DNA reads TGTGCCAGCGTCCAGGGAAGTGACTACGAGCAGTACTTC. Translated, it gives CASVQGSDYEQYF.

The chain uses TRBV2 and TRBJ1-1; D remains ambiguous. Germline loops: CDR1 SNHLY, CDR2 FYNNEI. Trimming pared 4 bases from V and 3 bases from J, leaving 9 bases between. This CDR3 region has 13 residues. DNA for the CDR3: TGTGCCAGCAGTGCTAACCGGGACACTGAAGCTTTCTTT. The encoded protein is CASSANRDTEAFF.

This chain joins TRBV30 and TRBJ1-1; D is undetermined. The V gene lost 5 bases and the J gene lost 8 bases, with 24 bases spanning the gap. From germline, CDR1 is GTSNPN and CDR2 SVGIG (reference sequence). The CDR3 spans 15 residues. The CDR3 loop reads CAWRRVHQLGAEAFF. DNA of the CDR3: TGTGCCTGGCGGAGAGTCCACCAGCTTGGCGCCGAAGCTTTCTTT.

V usage is TRBV5-4 and J usage is TRBJ2-7; 7 bases map to TRBD1. Trimming removed 3 bases from V and 6 bases from J; junction bases left unmatched: 15. From germline, CDR1 is SGHNT and CDR2 YYREEE (reference sequence). The CDR3 covers 16 residues. CDR3 nucleotides: TGTGCCAGCAGCTGGACCCCGGGACAGAGAAGGCTCGAGCAGTACTTC. It codes for CASSWTPGQRRLEQYF.

This CDR3 is CASSQESRSNEQFF. CDR3 nucleotide sequence: TGCGCCAGCAGCCAAGAATCGCGATCCAATGAGCAGTTCTTC. The rearrangement uses TRBV4-1 and TRBJ2-1, with D unresolved. Germline values: CDR1 MGHRA, CDR2 YSYEKL. CDR3 size: 14 residues. V lost 0 bases and J lost 6, with 9 bases in between.